A single sample is the source of the 23 T cell receptor beta chains below, sequenced in a study of T cells expressing NK-cell markers. TCRdb reprocessed the 5' RACE reads, keeping one entry per CDR3 protein, no DNA. The table for this sample gives 400,000 to 500,000 distinct CDR3 sequences. Specimen: blood T cells: a sorted CD56 or NKG2C T cell subset, CD4+ or CD8+ T cells, or bulk PBMC T cells (not recorded which). All receptors derive from a woman between 18 and 70 years old in good health.

V gene TRBV12-3 or TRBV12-4 combines with J gene TRBJ2-5; TCRdb proposes TRBD2, but this gene call is untestable without DNA. The CDR3 loop spans 17 amino acids. The CDR3 sequence: CASSPHTLAAVSETQYF.

The chain joins TRBV18 to TRBJ2-1; TCRdb's assignment of TRBD1 cannot be checked, as there is no DNA. This CDR3 is built from 14 residues. Germline V lookup: CDR1 KGHSH, CDR2 LQKENI. The CDR3 is CASSPRTELNEQFF. The full variable domain, its missing parts supplied by reference TRBV18 and TRBJ2-1, is NAGVMQNPRHLVRRRGQEARLRCSPMKGHSHVYWYRQLPEEGLKFMVYLQKENIIDESGMPKERFSAEFPKEGPSILRIQQVVRGDSAAYFCASSPRTELNEQFFGPGTRLTVL.

This rearrangement joins TRBV18 to TRBJ2-7; TCRdb returns TRBD2, unconfirmable since there is no DNA. This CDR3 spans 14 amino acids. The germline V gene has CDR1 KGHSH and CDR2 LQKENI. The chain's CDR3 is CASSLEGPTYEQYF.

This sequence joins TRBV6-1 and TRBJ1-5; TCRdb names TRBD1, which stays unverified in the absence of DNA. The CDR3 runs to 17 residues. Germline CDR1 reads MNHNS; CDR2 reads SASEGT. Here the CDR3 reads CASSRDRGAYSNQPQHF.

The rearrangement links TRBV7-2 to TRBJ2-2. The CDR3 consists of 12 residues. Germline V gene sequence: CDR1 SGHTA, CDR2 FQGNSA. The CDR3 reads CASSLGRVELFF.

This rearrangement joins TRBV4-1 to TRBJ2-3; TCRdb gives TRBD2 as the D gene, but with no DNA this cannot be confirmed. From germline, CDR1 is MGHRA and CDR2 YSYEKL. This CDR3 is built from 16 residues. This CDR3 is CASSPLGGLGTDTQYF.

This chain uses TRBV5-1 with TRBJ2-5; TCRdb reports TRBD1, a call that lacks DNA to check it against. The CDR3 contains 15 residues. Germline CDR1 reads SGHRS; CDR2 reads YFSETQ. CDR3: CASSPRGGMEETQYF.

This chain joins TRBV4-2 and TRBJ1-1. The V gene's germline CDR1 is LGHNA and CDR2 YNFKEQ. CDR3 size: 14 residues. The CDR3 spells CASSQTAVQPEAFF.

The chain links TRBV19 to TRBJ2-7; TCRdb returns TRBD1, unconfirmable since there is no DNA. Germline V gives CDR1 LNHDA, CDR2 SQIVND (reference sequence). CDR3 length equals 14 residues. CDR3 amino acids: CASSTLDRTYEQYF.

V and J are TRBV18 and TRBJ2-7; TCRdb's D call of TRBD2 is untestable without DNA. The CDR3 runs to 15 residues. CDR1 and CDR2 (germline): KGHSH, LQKENI. The CDR3 here is CASSPVGGPFYEQYF.

V is TRBV5-1 and J is TRBJ2-1; the D call of TRBD2 rests on TCRdb alone, since no DNA is present to check it. The V gene's germline CDR1 is SGHRS and CDR2 YFSETQ. The CDR3 loop spans 15 amino acids. CDR3 loop: CASRLAGVSHNEQFF.

CDR3 loop: CASLSLDNEQFF. This chain uses TRBV5-1 with TRBJ2-1. The CDR3 is 12 amino acids. In germline, CDR1 is SGHRS, CDR2 YFSETQ.

This CDR3 reads CASSQGGPVYNEQFF. The chain links TRBV7-2 to TRBJ2-1; TCRdb outputs TRBD2, but without DNA this stays unchecked. This CDR3 comprises 15 residues. In germline, CDR1 is SGHTA, CDR2 FQGNSA.

The chain has TRBV5-1 and TRBJ2-5; TCRdb reports TRBD2, a call that lacks DNA to check it against. Germline V gene data show CDR1 as SGHRS and CDR2 as YFSETQ. The CDR3 contains 17 residues. The chain's CDR3 is CASSRTLAGGTQETQYF.

The J gene is TRBJ1-2, the V gene TRBV27; checking the TCRdb D call of TRBD1 is not possible without DNA. Germline V gene lookup returns CDR1 MNHEY and CDR2 SMNVEV (reference sequence). CDR3 length: 14 amino acids. CDR3 sequence: CASARQGPDYGYTF.

CDR3 sequence reads: CASSLSPRGTNYGYTF. The J gene is TRBJ1-2, the V gene TRBV27; without DNA, the TCRdb call of TRBD1 cannot be checked. The germline V gene has CDR1 MNHEY and CDR2 SMNVEV (reference sequence). The CDR3 is made up of 16 amino acids.

The chain has TRBV16 and TRBJ1-2; TCRdb reports TRBD1, a call that lacks DNA to check it against. The CDR3 length is 15 residues. The germline gives CDR1 KGHSY, CDR2 FQNENV. Here the CDR3 reads CASSQGQGWNYGYTF.

V is TRBV12-3 or TRBV12-4 and J is TRBJ1-1. CDR3 length: 12 residues. CDR3 in amino acids: CASSFRVQEAFF.

This chain connects TRBV6-2 or TRBV6-3 to TRBJ2-3; TCRdb lists TRBD1, though no DNA is available to test this call. Germline V lookup: CDR1 MNHEY, CDR2 SVGEGT. CDR3 size: 15 residues. CDR3 sequence: CASSYLDTFTDTQYF.

The V gene is TRBV4-3, the J gene TRBJ1-1. Germline V gene sequence: CDR1 LGHNA, CDR2 YSLEER. The CDR3 is 20 amino acids. CDR3 amino acids: CASSLRRGGPSNPVNTEAFF.

The chain couples TRBV25-1 to TRBJ2-4. The CDR3 consists of 14 residues. Germline values: CDR1 MGHDK, CDR2 SYGVNS. CDR3 in amino acids: CASSGMGAKNIQYF.

The rearrangement uses TRBV7-2 and TRBJ2-7; TCRdb names TRBD1, which stays unverified in the absence of DNA. Germline values: CDR1 SGHTA, CDR2 FQGNSA. The CDR3 totals 14 residues. The CDR3 sequence: CASSARQGPYEQYF.

The chain links TRBV24-1 to TRBJ2-1; the TCRdb D gene call, TRBD2, has no DNA to confirm it. Germline values: CDR1 KGHDR, CDR2 SFDVKD. The CDR3 is 14 amino acids. The CDR3 here is CATSDFTSYNEQFF.